The next 5 T cell receptor beta chains were all read from a single sample in a study of cytomegalovirus exposure and HLA in healthy donors (dated by TCRdb to about 2017). Libraries were constructed by the immunoSEQ multiplex PCR assay. For the multiplex PCR, a mixture combining 60 forward primers for TCR Vbeta segments and 13 reverse primers for TCR Jbeta segments was used. In TCRdb, the immuneACCESS table is reduced to in-frame sequences with V and J assigned. These tables do not hold every clone; where another copy was compared, an unresolved V gene accounts for under half, and the others remain unexplained. For this sample the table gives roughly 130,000 clones, of which 75% to 90% were detected only once. 1% of the sample lies in the top ten. The specimen was PBMCs. These receptors were collected from a man aged 35-49 years in good health and CMV-seronegative.

Here the CDR3 reads CASSARVPTDTQYF. The CDR3 bases are TGTGCCAGCAGTGCCCGGGTCCCGACAGATACGCAGTATTTT. V usage is TRBV27 and J usage is TRBJ2-3, with D unclear. The CDR3 has 14 amino acids. Looked up from germline, CDR1 is MNHEY and CDR2 is SMNVEV (reference sequence). The germline V and J ends were trimmed by 5 bases and 3 bases, with 12 bases remaining between them.

In regard to this clone: The same CDR3 can be traced to other DNA sequences in this sample. V is TRBV7-2 and J is TRBJ2-7; 12 positions agree with TRBD2. Germline V CDR1 and CDR2: SGHTA, FQGNSA. The V and J ends lost 3 bases and 2 bases, in that order; junction bases with no gene match: 2. The CDR3 extends over 15 amino acids. In DNA form, the CDR3 reads TGTGCCAGCAGCTTGGGACTAGCGGGTACCTACGAGCAGTACTTC. Its protein is CASSLGLAGTYEQYF. Together with reference TRBV7-2 and TRBJ2-7, the CDR3 gives the full variable domain: GAGVSQSPSNKVTEKGKDVELRCDPISGHTALYWYRQSLGQGLEFLIYFQGNSAPDKSGLPSDRFSAERTGGSVSTLTIQRTQQEDSAVYLCASSLGLAGTYEQYFGPGTRLTVT.

V gene TRBV6-6 combines with J gene TRBJ1-2; no definite D call. V was pared by 6 bases and J by 4 bases, with 15 bases between. This CDR3 is built from 14 residues. Germline V CDR1 and CDR2: MNHNY, SVGAGI (reference sequence). The CDR3 here is CASSPRGSGYGYTF. CDR3 DNA sequence: TGTGCCAGCAGCCCCAGAGGGTCCGGCTATGGCTACACCTTC.

This sequence joins TRBV6-6 and TRBJ1-1, with D possibly being TRBD1 (6 bases). Trimming cost V 6 bases and J 4 bases, with 12 bases left between them. Germline V gives CDR1 MNHNY, CDR2 SVGAGI (reference sequence). The CDR3 spans 13 residues. CDR3 residues: CASSQQGSTEAFF. Here the CDR3 DNA reads TGTGCCAGCAGCCAACAGGGTTCCACTGAAGCTTTCTTT.

This clone has just a few counts. V usage is TRBV6-1 and J usage is TRBJ1-2; D not resolved. CDR3 length: 14 residues. V lost 0 bases and J lost 3, with 8 bases in between. Per the germline V gene, CDR1 is MNHNS and CDR2 is SASEGT. The CDR3 sequence is CASSEALADYGYTF. The CDR3 region has the DNA TGTGCCAGCAGTGAAGCGCTTGCAGACTATGGCTACACCTTC.